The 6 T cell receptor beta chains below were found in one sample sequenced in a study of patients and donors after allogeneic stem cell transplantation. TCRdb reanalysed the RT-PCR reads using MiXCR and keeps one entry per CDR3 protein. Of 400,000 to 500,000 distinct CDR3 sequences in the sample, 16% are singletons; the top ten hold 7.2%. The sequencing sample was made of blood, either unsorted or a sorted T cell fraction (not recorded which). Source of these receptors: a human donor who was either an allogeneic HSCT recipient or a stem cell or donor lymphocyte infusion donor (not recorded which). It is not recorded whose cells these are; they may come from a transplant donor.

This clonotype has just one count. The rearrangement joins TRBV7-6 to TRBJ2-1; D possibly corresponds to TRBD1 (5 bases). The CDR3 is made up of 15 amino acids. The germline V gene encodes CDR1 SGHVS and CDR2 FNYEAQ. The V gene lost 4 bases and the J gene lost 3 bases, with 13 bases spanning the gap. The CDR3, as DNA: TGTGCCAGCAGCTCCGACAGTTCCCGCTACAATGAGCAGTTCTTC. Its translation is CASSSDSSRYNEQFF.

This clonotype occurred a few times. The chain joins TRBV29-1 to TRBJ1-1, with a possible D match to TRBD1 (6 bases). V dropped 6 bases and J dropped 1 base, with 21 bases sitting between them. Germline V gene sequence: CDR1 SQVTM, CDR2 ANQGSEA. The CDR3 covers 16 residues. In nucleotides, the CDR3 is TGCAGCGTCCGCGGCCTCTTGGACAGCGCGAACACTGAAGCTTTCTTT. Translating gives CSVRGLLDSANTEAFF.

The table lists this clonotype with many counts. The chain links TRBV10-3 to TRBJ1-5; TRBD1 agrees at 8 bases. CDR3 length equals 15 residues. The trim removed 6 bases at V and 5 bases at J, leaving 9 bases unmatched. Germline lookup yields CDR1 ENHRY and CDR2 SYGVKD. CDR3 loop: CAIRREGTGYQPQHF. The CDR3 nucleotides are TGTGCCATCAGACGTGAGGGGACAGGTTATCAGCCCCAGCATTTT.

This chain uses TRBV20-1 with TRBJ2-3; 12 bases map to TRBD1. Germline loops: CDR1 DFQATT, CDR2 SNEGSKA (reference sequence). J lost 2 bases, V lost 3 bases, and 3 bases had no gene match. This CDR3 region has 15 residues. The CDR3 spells CSARGQGADTDTQYF. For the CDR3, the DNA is TGCAGTGCTAGGGGACAGGGGGCGGACACAGATACGCAGTATTTT.

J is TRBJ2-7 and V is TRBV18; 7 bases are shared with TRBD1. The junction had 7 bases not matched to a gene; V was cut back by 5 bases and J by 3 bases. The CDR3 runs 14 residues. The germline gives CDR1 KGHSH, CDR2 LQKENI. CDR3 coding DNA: TGTGCCAGCTCATCCCCGACAGGGAACTACGAGCAGTACTTC. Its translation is CASSSPTGNYEQYF.

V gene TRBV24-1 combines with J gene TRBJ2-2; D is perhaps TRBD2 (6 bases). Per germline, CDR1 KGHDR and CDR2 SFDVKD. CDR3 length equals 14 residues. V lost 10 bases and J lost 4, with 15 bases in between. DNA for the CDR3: TGTGCCACGGCTCCGAGACTAGTCACCGGGGAGCTGTTTTTT. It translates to CATAPRLVTGELFF.